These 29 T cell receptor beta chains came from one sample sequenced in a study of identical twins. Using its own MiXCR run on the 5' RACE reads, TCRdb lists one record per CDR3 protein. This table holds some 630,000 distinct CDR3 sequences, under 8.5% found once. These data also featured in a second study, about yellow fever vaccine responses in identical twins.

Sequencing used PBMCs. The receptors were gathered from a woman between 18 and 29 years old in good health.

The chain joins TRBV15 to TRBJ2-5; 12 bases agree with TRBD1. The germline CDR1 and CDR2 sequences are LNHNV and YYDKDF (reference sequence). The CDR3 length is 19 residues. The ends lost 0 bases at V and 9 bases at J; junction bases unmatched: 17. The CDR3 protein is CATSRDSGTGGLLRLAQYF. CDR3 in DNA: TGTGCCACCAGCAGAGATAGCGGGACAGGGGGCCTCCTTCGGTTGGCCCAGTACTTC.

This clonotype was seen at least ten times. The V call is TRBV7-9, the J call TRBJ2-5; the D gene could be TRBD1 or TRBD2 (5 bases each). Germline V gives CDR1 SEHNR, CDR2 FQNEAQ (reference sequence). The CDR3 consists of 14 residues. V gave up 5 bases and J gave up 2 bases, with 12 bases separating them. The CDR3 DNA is TGTGCCAGCAGCCCCTCTGGGGGACAAGAGACCCAGTACTTC. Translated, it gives CASSPSGGQETQYF.

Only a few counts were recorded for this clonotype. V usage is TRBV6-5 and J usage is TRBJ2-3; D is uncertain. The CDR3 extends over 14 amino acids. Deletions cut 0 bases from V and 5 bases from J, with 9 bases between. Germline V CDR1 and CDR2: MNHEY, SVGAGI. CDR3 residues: CASSYSTSGDTQYF. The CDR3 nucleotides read TGTGCCAGCAGTTACTCGACTTCAGGAGATACGCAGTATTTT.

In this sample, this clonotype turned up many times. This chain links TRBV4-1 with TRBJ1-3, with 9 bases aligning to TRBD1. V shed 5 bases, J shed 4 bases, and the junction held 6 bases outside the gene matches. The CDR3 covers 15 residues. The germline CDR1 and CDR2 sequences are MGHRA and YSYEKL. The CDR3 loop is CASSIDRGGGNTIYF. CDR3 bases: TGCGCCAGCAGCATCGACAGGGGGGGAGGAAACACCATATATTTT.

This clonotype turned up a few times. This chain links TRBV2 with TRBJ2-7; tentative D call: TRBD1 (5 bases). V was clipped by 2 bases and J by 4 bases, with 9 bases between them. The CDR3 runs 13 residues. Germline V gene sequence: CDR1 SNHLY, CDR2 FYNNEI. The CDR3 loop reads CASSETDSYEQYF. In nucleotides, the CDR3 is TGTGCCAGCAGTGAAACTGACAGTTACGAGCAGTACTTC.

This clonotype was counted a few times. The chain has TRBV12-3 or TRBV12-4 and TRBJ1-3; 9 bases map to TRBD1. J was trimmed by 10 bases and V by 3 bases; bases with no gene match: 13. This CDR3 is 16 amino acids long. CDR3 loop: CASSFGGQGTGGTIYF. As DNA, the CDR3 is TGTGCCAGCAGTTTCGGGGGACAGGGAACCGGTGGGACCATATATTTT.

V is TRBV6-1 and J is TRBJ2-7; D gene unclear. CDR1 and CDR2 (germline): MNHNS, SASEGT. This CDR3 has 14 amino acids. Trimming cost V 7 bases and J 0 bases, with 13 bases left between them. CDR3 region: CASTPRGLSYEQYV. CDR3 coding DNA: TGTGCCAGCACCCCTCGTGGCCTCTCCTACGAGCAGTACGTC.

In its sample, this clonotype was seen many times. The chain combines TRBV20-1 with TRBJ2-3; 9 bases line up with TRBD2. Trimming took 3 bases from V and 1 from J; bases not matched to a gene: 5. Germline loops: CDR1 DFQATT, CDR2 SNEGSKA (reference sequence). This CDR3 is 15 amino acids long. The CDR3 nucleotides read TGCAGTGCTAGTAGGCTAGCGGGACGCACAGATACGCAGTATTTT. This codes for CSASRLAGRTDTQYF.

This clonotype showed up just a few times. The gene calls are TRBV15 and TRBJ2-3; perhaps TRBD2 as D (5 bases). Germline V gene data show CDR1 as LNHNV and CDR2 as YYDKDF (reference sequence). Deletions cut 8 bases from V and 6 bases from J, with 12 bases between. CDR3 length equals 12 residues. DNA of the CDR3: TGTGCCACCGGAGGTGCCCTTGATACGCAGTATTTT. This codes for CATGGALDTQYF.

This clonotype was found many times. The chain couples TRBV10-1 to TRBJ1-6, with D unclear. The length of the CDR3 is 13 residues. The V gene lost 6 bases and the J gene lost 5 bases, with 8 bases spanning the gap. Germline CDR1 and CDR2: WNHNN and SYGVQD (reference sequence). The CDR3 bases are TGCGCCAGCAGCGGGGAAAATAATTCACCCCTCCACTTT. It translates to CASSGENNSPLHF.

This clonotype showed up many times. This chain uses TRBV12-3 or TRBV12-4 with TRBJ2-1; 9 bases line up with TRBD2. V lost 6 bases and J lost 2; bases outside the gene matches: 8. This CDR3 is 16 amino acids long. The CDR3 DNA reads TGTGCCAGCAGATGGCGGACTAGCGATACCTACAATGAGCAGTTCTTC. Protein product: CASRWRTSDTYNEQFF.

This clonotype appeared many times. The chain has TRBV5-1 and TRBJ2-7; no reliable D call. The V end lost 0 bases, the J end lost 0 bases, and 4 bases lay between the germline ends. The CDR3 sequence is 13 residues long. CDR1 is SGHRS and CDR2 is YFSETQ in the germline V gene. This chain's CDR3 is CASSLDNSYEQYV. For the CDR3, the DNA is TGCGCCAGCAGCTTGGACAACTCCTACGAGCAGTACGTC.

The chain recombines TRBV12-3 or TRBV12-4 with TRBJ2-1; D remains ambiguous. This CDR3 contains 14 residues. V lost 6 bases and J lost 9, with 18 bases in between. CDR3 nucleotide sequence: TGTGCCAGCAGCCTCGTGGCGCGCGTAGCTGAGCAGTTCTTC. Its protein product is CASSLVARVAEQFF.

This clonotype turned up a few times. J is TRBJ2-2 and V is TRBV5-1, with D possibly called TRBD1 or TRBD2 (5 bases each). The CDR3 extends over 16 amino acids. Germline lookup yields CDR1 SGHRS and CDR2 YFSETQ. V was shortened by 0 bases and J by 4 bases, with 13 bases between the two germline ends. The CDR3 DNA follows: TGCGCCAGCAGCTTGGCATCCGGGGCCCTCACCGGGGAGCTGTTTTTT. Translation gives CASSLASGALTGELFF.

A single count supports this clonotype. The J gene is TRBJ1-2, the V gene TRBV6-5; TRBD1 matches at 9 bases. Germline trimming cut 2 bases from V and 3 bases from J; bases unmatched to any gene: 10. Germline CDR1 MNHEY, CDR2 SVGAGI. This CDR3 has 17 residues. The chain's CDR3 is CASSYLRTRTGDYGYTF. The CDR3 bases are TGTGCCAGCAGTTACCTGCGAACTAGGACAGGGGACTATGGCTACACCTTC.

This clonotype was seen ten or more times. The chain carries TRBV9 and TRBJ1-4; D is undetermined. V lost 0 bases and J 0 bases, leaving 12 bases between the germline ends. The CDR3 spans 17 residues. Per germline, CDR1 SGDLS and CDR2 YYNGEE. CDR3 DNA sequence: TGTGCCAGCAGCGTAGGTCCCCCTCAAGCAACTAATGAAAAACTGTTTTTT. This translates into CASSVGPPQATNEKLFF.

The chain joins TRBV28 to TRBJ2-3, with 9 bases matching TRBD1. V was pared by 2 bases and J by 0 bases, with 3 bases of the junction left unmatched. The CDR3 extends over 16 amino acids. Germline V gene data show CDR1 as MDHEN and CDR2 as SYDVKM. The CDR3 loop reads CASSLEGQGSTDTQYF. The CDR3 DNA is TGTGCCAGCAGTTTAGAGGGACAGGGTAGCACAGATACGCAGTATTTT. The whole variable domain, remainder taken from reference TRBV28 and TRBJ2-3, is DVKVTQSSRYLVKRTGEKVFLECVQDMDHENMFWYRQDPGLGLRLIYFSYDVKMKEKGDIPEGYSVSREKKERFSLILESASTNQTSMYLCASSLEGQGSTDTQYFGPGTRLTVL.

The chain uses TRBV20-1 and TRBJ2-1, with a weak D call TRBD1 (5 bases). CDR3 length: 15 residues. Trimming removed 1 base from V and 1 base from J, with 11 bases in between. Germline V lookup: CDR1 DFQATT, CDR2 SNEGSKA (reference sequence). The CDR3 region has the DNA TGCAGTGCTAGAGGGGCTAGGGGTTCCTACAATGAGCAGTTCTTC. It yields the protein CSARGARGSYNEQFF.

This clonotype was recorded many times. In DNA, the CDR3 is TGTGCCAGCAGCATGGGACGGGTCTACGAGCAGTACTTC. It specifies CASSMGRVYEQYF. J is TRBJ2-7 and V is TRBV5-6; D might be TRBD1 or TRBD2, each matching 5 bases. Germline V gives CDR1 SGHDT, CDR2 YYEEEE. There are 13 residues in the CDR3. V lost 4 bases to trimming and J lost 3 bases, with 11 bases between them. Full variable domain (outside the CDR3, taken from reference TRBV5-6 and TRBJ2-7): DAGVTQSPTHLIKTRGQQVTLRCSPKSGHDTVSWYQQALGQGPQFIFQYYEEEERQRGNFPDRFSGHQFPNYSSELNVNALLLGDSALYLCASSMGRVYEQYFGPGTRLTVT.

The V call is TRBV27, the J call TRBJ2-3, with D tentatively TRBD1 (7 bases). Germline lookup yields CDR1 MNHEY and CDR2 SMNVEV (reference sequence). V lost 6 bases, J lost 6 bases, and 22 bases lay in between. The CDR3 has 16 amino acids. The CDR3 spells CASREGGLLALDTQYF. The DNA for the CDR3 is TGTGCCAGCAGGGAAGGGGGCCTACTAGCCTTGGATACGCAGTATTTT.

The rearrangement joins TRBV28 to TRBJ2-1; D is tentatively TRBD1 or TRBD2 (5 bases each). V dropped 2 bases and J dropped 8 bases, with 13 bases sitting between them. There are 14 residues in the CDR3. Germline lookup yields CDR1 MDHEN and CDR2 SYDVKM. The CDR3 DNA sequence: TGTGCCAGCAGTTTAAGCAGCCGGGGCGATGAGCAGTTCTTC. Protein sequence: CASSLSSRGDEQFF. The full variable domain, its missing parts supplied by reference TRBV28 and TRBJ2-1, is DVKVTQSSRYLVKRTGEKVFLECVQDMDHENMFWYRQDPGLGLRLIYFSYDVKMKEKGDIPEGYSVSREKKERFSLILESASTNQTSMYLCASSLSSRGDEQFFGPGTRLTVL.

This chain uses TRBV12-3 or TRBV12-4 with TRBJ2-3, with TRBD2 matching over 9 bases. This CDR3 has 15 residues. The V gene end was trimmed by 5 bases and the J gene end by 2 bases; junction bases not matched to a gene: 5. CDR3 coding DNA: TGTGCCAGCAGTCCCGGGACTAGCCTCACAGATACGCAGTATTTT. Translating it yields CASSPGTSLTDTQYF.

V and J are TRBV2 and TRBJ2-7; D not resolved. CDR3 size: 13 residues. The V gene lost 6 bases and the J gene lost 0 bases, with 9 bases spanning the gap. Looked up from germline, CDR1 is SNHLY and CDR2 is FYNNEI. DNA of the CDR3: TGTGCCAGCAGATCAAGATCCTCCTACGAGCAGTACGTC. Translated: CASRSRSSYEQYV.

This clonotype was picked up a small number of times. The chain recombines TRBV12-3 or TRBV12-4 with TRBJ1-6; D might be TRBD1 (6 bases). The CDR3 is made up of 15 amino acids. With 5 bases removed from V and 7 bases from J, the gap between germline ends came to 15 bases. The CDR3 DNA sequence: TGTGCCAGCAGTCAACACAGGGTCGGGAATTCACCCCTCCACTTT. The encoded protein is CASSQHRVGNSPLHF.

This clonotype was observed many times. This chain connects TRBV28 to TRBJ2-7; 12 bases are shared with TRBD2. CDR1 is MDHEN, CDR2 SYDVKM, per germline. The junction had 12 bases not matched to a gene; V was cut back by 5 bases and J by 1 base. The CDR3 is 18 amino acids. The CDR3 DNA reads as TGTGCCAGCAGTCCCCTTGGGACTAGCGGGCTTGCGTCCTACGAGCAGTACTTC. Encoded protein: CASSPLGTSGLASYEQYF.

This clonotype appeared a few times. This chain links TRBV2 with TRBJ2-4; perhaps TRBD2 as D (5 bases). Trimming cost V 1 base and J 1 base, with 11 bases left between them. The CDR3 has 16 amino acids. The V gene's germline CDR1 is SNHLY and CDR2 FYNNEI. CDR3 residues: CASSEGGVRAKNIQYF. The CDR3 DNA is TGTGCCAGCAGTGAAGGGGGAGTTCGGGCCAAAAACATTCAGTACTTC.

The CDR3 DNA reads as TGTGCCAGCAGCTTAACGGGCATGTCCTACGAGCAGTACTTC. This translates into CASSLTGMSYEQYF. The chain combines TRBV7-2 with TRBJ2-7; no clear D. The V and J ends lost 2 bases and 1 base respectively, with 9 bases between them. Per the germline V gene, CDR1 is SGHTA and CDR2 is FQGNSA. The CDR3 runs to 14 residues.

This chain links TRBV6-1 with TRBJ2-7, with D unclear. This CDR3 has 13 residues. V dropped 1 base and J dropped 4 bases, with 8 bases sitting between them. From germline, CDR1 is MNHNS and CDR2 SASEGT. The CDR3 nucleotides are TGTGCCAGCAGTGAAGGTAACCCGTACGAGCAGTACGTC. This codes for CASSEGNPYEQYV.

CDR3 nucleotides: TGTGCCACCAGTGATCCCGGGGAGCAAGAGACCCAGTACTTC. It encodes CATSDPGEQETQYF. The chain uses TRBV24-1 and TRBJ2-5; tentatively, D is TRBD2 (5 bases). CDR3 length: 14 residues. Per germline, CDR1 KGHDR and CDR2 SFDVKD. The germline V and J ends were trimmed by 3 bases and 2 bases, with 9 bases remaining between them.